This passage covers 3 T cell receptor beta chains from one sample sequenced in a study of blood T cell repertoires in COVID-19. Sequencing used immunoSEQ multiplex PCR; TCRdb keeps in-frame clones, though not all of them. This sample yields about 280,000 clones, of which approximately 90% are seen a single time; about 3% belongs to the top ten. The sequenced material came from peripheral blood. Source of these receptors: a woman aged 25 to 45 with active or convalescent COVID-19.

Here the CDR3 reads CSVRPGTAVEAFF. CDR3 DNA sequence: TGCAGCGTTCGACCCGGGACAGCCGTTGAAGCTTTCTTT. The chain joins TRBV29-1 to TRBJ1-1, with TRBD1 identical over 7 bases. The V segment lost 5 bases and the J segment 7 bases; nucleotides outside the gene matches: 10. The CDR3 sequence is 13 residues long. Germline V lookup: CDR1 SQVTM, CDR2 ANQGSEA.

The chain carries TRBV5-6 and TRBJ2-3, with 7 bases fitting TRBD1. The germline gives CDR1 SGHDT, CDR2 YYEEEE. The J segment lost 2 bases and the V segment lost 3 bases, leaving 9 bases of the junction unmatched. The CDR3 has 16 residues. DNA of the CDR3: TGTGCCAGCAGCTCGACAGGGAATTTTATCACAGATACGCAGTATTTT. Translating gives CASSSTGNFITDTQYF. The variable domain in full, with the rest retrieved from reference TRBV5-6 and TRBJ2-3, is DAGVTQSPTHLIKTRGQQVTLRCSPKSGHDTVSWYQQALGQGPQFIFQYYEEEERQRGNFPDRFSGHQFPNYSSELNVNALLLGDSALYLCASSSTGNFITDTQYFGPGTRLTVL.

CDR3 region: CASSLDRGLSPLHF. The CDR3 nucleotides read TGTGCCAGCAGCTTGGACAGGGGGCTTTCACCCCTCCACTTT. The chain has TRBV7-9 and TRBJ1-6, with TRBD1 matching over 11 bases. Germline CDR1 is SEHNR and CDR2 is FQNEAQ (reference sequence). V lost 3 bases and J lost 9; bases outside the gene matches: 1. The length of the CDR3 is 14 residues.